The count of the clone carrying this TCR beta chain is one. Its antigen is currently unknown. This sample was taken from a study of shared clonotypes between healthy human individuals. The study ran the assay at deep level. TCRdb's table, derived via immunoSEQ multiplex PCR, lists solely in-frame clones and lacks some. The table lists about 2,500,000 clones, approximately 90% of them singletons. Whole-study findings and limits: Represented diversity (both genetic and exposure-history) was limited by the small number of donors. Sharing across four donors was highest in naive CD4 (roughly 5%) and lowest in memory CD8 (roughly 0.4%).

The CDR3 spans 13 residues. Germline values: CDR1 GTSNPN, CDR2 SVGIG (reference sequence). Trimming removed 3 bases from V and 1 base from J, with 6 bases in between. The sequence was collected from a man aged 18 to 29 in good health. Sequences were obtained from naive CD4+ T cells sorted from blood. Subset specified: CD45RA+ positively selected. This chain uses TRBV30 with TRBJ1-4; D not resolved. The CDR3 sequence: CAWRAQTNEKLFF. The CDR3 nucleotides are TGTGCCTGGAGGGCGCAAACTAATGAAAAACTGTTTTTT.